The rows below give T cell receptor beta chains drawn from one sample of a study of blood T cell repertoires in COVID-19. Assay used: immunoSEQ multiplex PCR; TCRdb lists only in-frame clones, some missing. The table has 120,000 to 150,000 clones, 86% seen once. Sample: peripheral blood. These TCRs come from a woman aged 60-70 years with acute or convalescent COVID-19. CDR3s include the opening cysteine and the closing phenylalanine or tryptophan. Fields, in order: D gene, V gene, J gene, clone size, CDR3 protein, CDR3 DNA. A D gene is named only where the DNA matches it firmly. The size field is filled for only some rows; it gives once, few, many or a size class.

>NA|TRBV10-3|TRBJ2-3|NA
CAISGPDTQYF
TGTGCCATCAGTGGGCCTGATACGCAGTATTTT
>NA|TRBV6-5|TRBJ2-3|NA
CASRQWGDTDTQYF
TGTGCCAGCAGGCAGTGGGGGGACACAGATACGCAGTATTTT
>NA|TRBV30|TRBJ1-3|NA
CAWSPDSRGNTIYF
TGTGCCTGGAGCCCTGACTCTAGGGGAAACACCATATATTTT
>NA|TRBV5-6|TRBJ2-1|NA
CASSLVTGYFSNEQFF
TGTGCCAGCAGCTTAGTTACAGGGTATTTTAGCAATGAGCAGTTCTTC
>TRBD1|TRBV10-1|TRBJ1-1|NA
CASSPRGQTEAFF
TGCGCCAGCAGTCCCAGGGGGCAAACTGAAGCTTTCTTT
>TRBD1|TRBV6-5|TRBJ2-7|NA
CASRGTAHYEQYF
TGTGCCAGCAGGGGGACAGCTCACTACGAGCAGTACTTC
>TRBD2|TRBV6-6|TRBJ2-1|NA
CASSLFGTSSSYNEQFF
TGTGCCAGCAGTCTTTTCGGGACTAGCAGCTCCTACAATGAGCAGTTCTTC
>TRBD1|TRBV11-3|TRBJ2-4|NA
CASSLAVGTGVLQYF
TGTGCCAGCAGCTTAGCAGTGGGGACAGGGGTACTACAGTACTTC
>TRBD1|TRBV5-4|TRBJ2-3|NA
CASGQGDGTDTQYF
TGTGCCAGCGGGCAGGGGGACGGCACAGATACGCAGTATTTT
>TRBD1|TRBV28|TRBJ1-1|NA
CASSLYRGTTEAFF
TGTGCCAGCAGTTTATACAGGGGTACCACTGAAGCTTTCTTT
>TRBD2|TRBV9|TRBJ2-1|NA
CASSPGTSGGRDEQFF
TGTGCCAGCAGCCCTGGGACTAGCGGGGGGAGAGATGAGCAGTTCTTC
>NA|TRBV15|TRBJ1-5|NA
CATSRDQDSHNQPQHF
TGTGCCACCAGCAGAGATCAAGACAGTCATAATCAGCCCCAGCATTTT
>TRBD1|TRBV30|TRBJ1-1|NA
CAWSHSNRGRTEAFF
TGTGCCTGGAGCCACTCCAACAGGGGCCGCACTGAAGCTTTCTTT
>TRBD2|TRBV19|TRBJ2-5|few
CASRRGAWETQYF
TGTGCCAGTAGGCGGGGGGCCTGGGAGACCCAGTACTTC
>NA|TRBV7-3|TRBJ2-1|NA
CASSPRRGAYNEQFF
TGTGCCAGCAGCCCCCGACGGGGAGCCTACAATGAGCAGTTCTTC
>NA|TRBV10-3|TRBJ1-2|NA
CAISEEHGLYGYTF
TGTGCCATCAGTGAGGAGCATGGACTCTATGGCTACACCTTC
>NA|TRBV15|TRBJ1-4|NA
CATSRTGSADEKLFF
TGTGCCACCAGCAGAACAGGTTCTGCCGATGAAAAACTGTTTTTT
>NA|TRBV5-6|TRBJ1-6|NA
CASSSQGPYNSPLHF
TGTGCCAGCAGCTCACAGGGACCCTATAATTCACCCCTCCACTTT
>NA|TRBV4-1|TRBJ2-5|NA
CASSQDGRGGETQYF
TGCGCCAGCAGCCAAGATGGACGGGGTGGAGAGACCCAGTACTTC
>NA|TRBV27|TRBJ2-7|NA
CASSLTGDHPYEQYF
TGTGCCAGCAGTTTAACGGGGGACCACCCCTACGAGCAGTACTTC
>TRBD2|TRBV2|TRBJ2-7|once
CASSDHTGTREQYF
TGTGCCAGCAGTGATCATACTGGGACTAGAGAGCAGTACTTC
>NA|TRBV1|TRBJ2-3|NA
CTSSHVLGLSGGAVWDTQYF
TGCACCAGCAGCCACGTATTGGGACTAAGCGGGGGGGCCGTATGGGATACGCAGTATTTT
>TRBD1|TRBV6-2/TRBV6-3|TRBJ2-7|few
CASSGSGTGDYEQYF
TGTGCCAGCAGCGGGTCCGGGACAGGGGACTACGAGCAGTACTTC
>TRBD1|TRBV18|TRBJ2-7|NA
CASSPLGEGASEQYF
TGTGCCAGCTCACCTTTGGGCGAGGGGGCGAGCGAGCAGTACTTC
>NA|TRBV19|TRBJ2-7|NA
CASSRGSYEQYF
TGTGCCAGTAGTAGAGGGTCCTACGAGCAGTACTTC
>NA|TRBV7-9|TRBJ1-2|NA
CASSAPETGVGYTF
TGTGCCAGCAGCGCCCCCGAGACCGGGGTAGGCTACACCTTC
>TRBD1|TRBV6-6|TRBJ2-7|NA
CASNPQGNEQYF
TGTGCCAGCAACCCACAGGGGAACGAGCAGTACTTC
>NA|TRBV19|TRBJ1-3|once
CASSIERAAGNTIYF
TGTGCCAGTAGTATAGAGCGGGCAGCTGGAAACACCATATATTTT
>NA|TRBV7-8|TRBJ1-2|NA
CASSLAVLATGSNYGYTF
TGTGCCAGCAGCTTAGCGGTTTTAGCGACTGGCTCTAACTATGGCTACACCTTC
>NA|TRBV11-2|TRBJ2-1|NA
CASSLGEYNEQFF
TGTGCCAGCAGCTTAGGAGAATACAATGAGCAGTTCTTC
>TRBD1|TRBV5-1|TRBJ2-7|NA
CASSSGQGIHEQYF
TGCGCCAGCAGCAGCGGACAGGGGATCCACGAGCAGTACTTC
>NA|TRBV5-4|TRBJ1-2|NA
CASSSGGDYGYTF
TGTGCCAGCAGCTCAGGAGGGGACTATGGCTACACCTTC
>NA|TRBV9|TRBJ1-5|NA
CASSVAPDSNQPQHF
TGTGCCAGCAGCGTAGCTCCAGATAGCAATCAGCCCCAGCATTTT
>TRBD2|TRBV27|TRBJ2-5|NA
CASSLERGGWETQYF
TGTGCCAGCAGTTTAGAGCGGGGGGGTTGGGAGACCCAGTACTTC
>TRBD1|TRBV13|TRBJ2-7|once
CASSLRTAGTVRYEQYF
TGTGCCAGCAGCTTAAGGACCGCCGGGACAGTACGCTACGAGCAGTACTTC
>NA|TRBV19|TRBJ1-5|NA
CATKGGDPYSNQPQHF
TGTGCCACCAAGGGGGGGGACCCTTATAGCAATCAGCCCCAGCATTTT
>NA|TRBV19|TRBJ2-7|NA
CASSTGQFYEQYF
TGTGCCAGTAGTACCGGACAGTTCTACGAGCAGTACTTC
>TRBD1|TRBV2|TRBJ2-5|NA
CASSQTGVSETQYF
TGTGCCAGCAGTCAAACAGGGGTTTCAGAGACCCAGTACTTC
>NA|TRBV9|TRBJ2-3|NA
CASSESPSSTDTQYF
TGTGCCAGCAGCGAGAGCCCCTCTAGCACAGATACGCAGTATTTT
>NA|TRBV4-1|TRBJ1-5|NA
CASSLTREVNQPQHF
TGCGCCAGCAGCCTTACCAGGGAGGTAAATCAGCCCCAGCATTTT
>NA|TRBV4-3|TRBJ1-1|NA
CASSQGGVTEAFF
TGCGCCAGCAGCCAAGGGGGGGTCACTGAAGCTTTCTTT
>TRBD1|TRBV18|TRBJ1-1|NA
CASSPRGDGTEAFF
TGTGCCAGCTCACCCAGGGGGGACGGAACTGAAGCTTTCTTT